The 23 T cell receptor beta chains given below trace back to one sample, sequenced in a study of PD-1 blockade in mismatch repair-deficient tumors. Produced via immunoSEQ multiplex PCR; TCRdb's table is partial and in-frame only. The top ten clones hold approximately 5.1% of a sample with 76,000 or so clones, approximately 80% of them seen once. The material sequenced was peripheral blood, taken 44 weeks after starting pembrolizumab. The receptors derive from an adult with mismatch repair-deficient cancer.

The chain recombines TRBV18 with TRBJ2-5; D not certain. CDR1 is KGHSH, CDR2 LQKENI, per germline. CDR3 length: 13 amino acids. V gave up 2 bases and J gave up 1 base, with 5 bases separating them. CDR3 DNA sequence: TGTGCCAGCTCACCAGAGTCCCAAGAGACCCAGTACTTC. Protein: CASSPESQETQYF.

The J gene is TRBJ2-1, the V gene TRBV6-5; weak D call: TRBD2 (5 bases). CDR1 and CDR2 from the germline V gene are MNHEY and SVGAGI. Trimming pared 8 bases from V and 4 bases from J, leaving 18 bases between. The CDR3 extends over 15 amino acids. CDR3 nucleotide sequence: TGTGCCAGCCGCCCCGGACTTGAGCTATACAATGAGCAGTTCTTC. Its translation is CASRPGLELYNEQFF.

J is TRBJ1-1 and V is TRBV28; D unresolved. From germline, CDR1 is MDHEN and CDR2 SYDVKM. The germline V and J ends were trimmed by 4 bases and 0 bases, with 12 bases remaining between them. This CDR3 has 15 amino acids. The CDR3 bases are TGTGCCAGCAGTTCCCAACCTACCTTGAACACTGAAGCTTTCTTT. Amino acid sequence: CASSSQPTLNTEAFF.

Many counts were recorded for this clone. The genes are TRBV7-3 and TRBJ2-2; either TRBD1 or TRBD2 may supply D (5 bases each). Trimming stripped 0 bases from V and 7 bases from J, with 9 bases between. Germline CDR1 reads SGHTA; CDR2 reads FQGTGA. This CDR3 region has 14 residues. For the CDR3, the DNA is TGTGCCAGCAGCTTAACGAGGGACCTCGGGGAGCTGTTTTTT. As protein: CASSLTRDLGELFF.

The chain employs TRBV7-3 and TRBJ2-1; TRBD2 agrees at 9 bases. The CDR3 contains 15 residues. Trimming took 4 bases from V and 7 from J; bases not matched to a gene: 8. The germline gives CDR1 SGHTA, CDR2 FQGTGA. The CDR3 here is CASSSGTSSYNEQFF. The CDR3 bases are TGTGCCAGCAGCTCCGGGACTAGCAGTTATAATGAGCAGTTCTTC.

The J gene is TRBJ2-5, the V gene TRBV2; TRBD1 agrees at 9 bases. CDR3 length equals 14 residues. V lost 7 bases and J lost 4; bases outside the gene matches: 7. Germline CDR1 reads SNHLY; CDR2 reads FYNNEI. The CDR3, as DNA: TGTGCCAGCACCCAGGACAGGGGAAGAGAGACCCAGTACTTC. Amino acids: CASTQDRGRETQYF.

The rearrangement joins TRBV29-1 to TRBJ1-1, with D unresolved. In germline, CDR1 is SQVTM, CDR2 ANQGSEA. V was trimmed by 5 bases and J by 4 bases, leaving 5 bases between them. The CDR3 runs to 10 residues. For the CDR3, the DNA is TGCAGCGTTCTTGTCACTGAAGCTTTCTTT. This gives the protein CSVLVTEAFF.

The V gene is TRBV6-5, the J gene TRBJ2-7, with D perhaps matching TRBD2 (6 bases). This CDR3 comprises 13 residues. Germline assignment: CDR1 MNHEY and CDR2 SVGAGI. Trimming left V 6 bases short and J 4 bases short, with 13 bases between. The CDR3 loop is CASRFLGGYEQYF. CDR3 bases: TGTGCCAGCAGATTCCTTGGGGGGTACGAGCAGTACTTC.

This clone was seen a single time. This chain links TRBV7-2 with TRBJ1-1; TRBD1 matches 9 bases. The CDR3 has 14 residues. Germline loops: CDR1 SGHTA, CDR2 FQGNSA. V shed 5 bases and J 2 bases; nucleotides not matched to a gene: 3. The CDR3: CASSPDRGNTEAFF. In nucleotides, the CDR3 is TGTGCCAGCAGCCCGGACAGGGGAAACACTGAAGCTTTCTTT.

J is TRBJ1-2 and V is TRBV28; D gene unclear. V was cut by 6 bases and J by 8 bases, with 13 bases left in between. In germline, CDR1 is MDHEN, CDR2 SYDVKM. This CDR3 is built from 12 residues. This CDR3 is CASRSGGYGYTF. The CDR3 DNA follows: TGTGCCAGCAGGTCCGGAGGGTACGGCTACACCTTC.

The chain employs TRBV6-6 and TRBJ2-7; possibly TRBD2 for D (5 bases). The CDR3 is 14 residues long. V was shortened by 4 bases and J by 3 bases, with 13 bases between the two germline ends. Germline V gene sequence: CDR1 MNHNY, CDR2 SVGAGI (reference sequence). The CDR3, as DNA: TGTGCCAGCAGTTTCGGCCATGAGGGCTACGAGCAGTACTTC. It is translated as CASSFGHEGYEQYF.

The chain combines TRBV6-5 with TRBJ1-2; D uncertain. The CDR3 runs to 15 residues. V lost 0 bases, J lost 0 bases, and 8 bases lay in between. Germline values: CDR1 MNHEY, CDR2 SVGAGI. CDR3 nucleotide sequence: TGTGCCAGCAGTTACTCGGGCAGCCCTAACTATGGCTACACCTTC. Translated: CASSYSGSPNYGYTF.

The gene calls are TRBV7-8 and TRBJ2-2, with TRBD2 matching 14 bases. The CDR3 has 20 residues. The germline V gene has CDR1 SGHVS and CDR2 FQNEAQ. J lost 6 bases, V lost 5 bases, and 17 bases had no gene match. The CDR3 spells CASSKRPGLAGDSPAGELFF. CDR3 nucleotides: TGTGCCAGCAGCAAACGTCCGGGACTAGCGGGAGATTCCCCCGCCGGGGAGCTGTTTTTT.

This sequence joins TRBV6-1 and TRBJ2-1, with 9 bases aligning to TRBD1. V lost 4 bases, J lost 7 bases, and 8 bases stayed unmatched. The CDR3 has 15 residues. Germline-derived CDR1 and CDR2 are MNHNS and SASEGT. CDR3 coding DNA: TGTGCCAGCAGTGCCCTGACAGGGGGTGTTAATGAGCAGTTCTTC. This sequence encodes CASSALTGGVNEQFF.

This clone was counted between two and nine times. The rearrangement links TRBV7-8 to TRBJ2-1; D unclear. V lost 5 bases, J lost 5 bases, and 10 bases lay in between. CDR1 and CDR2 (germline): SGHVS, FQNEAQ. The CDR3 has 13 amino acids. In DNA form, the CDR3 reads TGTGCCAGCAGCCCCACTCTCGACAATGAGCAGTTCTTC. It is translated as CASSPTLDNEQFF.

The rearrangement links TRBV5-8 to TRBJ2-7; tentative D call: TRBD2 (6 bases). Germline loops: CDR1 SGHTS, CDR2 YDEGEE. The CDR3 totals 14 residues. With 5 bases removed from V and 2 bases from J, the gap between germline ends came to 14 bases. The CDR3 sequence is CASRSRRGAYEQYF. CDR3 nucleotide sequence: TGTGCCAGCAGATCAAGGAGGGGAGCCTACGAGCAGTACTTC.

The chain links TRBV7-2 to TRBJ2-7, with unresolved D. Trimming removed 1 base from V and 6 bases from J, with 4 bases in between. The length of the CDR3 is 11 residues. CDR1 SGHTA and CDR2 FQGNSA come from the germline V gene. The CDR3 DNA sequence: TGTGCCAGCAGCTTAGGGGCCGAGCAGTACTTC. Amino acid sequence: CASSLGAEQYF. The full variable domain, rest sourced from reference TRBV7-2 and TRBJ2-7, is GAGVSQSPSNKVTEKGKDVELRCDPISGHTALYWYRQSLGQGLEFLIYFQGNSAPDKSGLPSDRFSAERTGGSVSTLTIQRTQQEDSAVYLCASSLGAEQYFGPGTRLTVT.

V gene TRBV19 combines with J gene TRBJ1-5, with D perhaps matching TRBD1 (5 bases). The CDR3 covers 19 residues. Deletions cut 0 bases from V and 3 bases from J, with 21 bases between. Per germline, CDR1 LNHDA and CDR2 SQIVND (reference sequence). The CDR3 DNA follows: TGTGCCAGTAGTATAGATCTATGGGACCGGAGGAGGGTCAATCAGCCCCAGCATTTT. Translating gives CASSIDLWDRRRVNQPQHF.

This clone was counted only a few times. The V gene is TRBV5-1, the J gene TRBJ2-7; TRBD2 is a possible D gene (6 bases). CDR1 SGHRS and CDR2 YFSETQ come from the germline V gene. The CDR3 is made up of 14 amino acids. Trimming took 6 bases from V and 1 from J, leaving 14 bases between them. CDR3 in amino acids: CASMSKEGSYEQYF. CDR3 nucleotides: TGCGCCAGCATGTCGAAGGAGGGATCCTACGAGCAGTACTTC.

The genes are TRBV11-1 and TRBJ1-5; D call uncertain. This CDR3 comprises 12 residues. Germline assignment: CDR1 SGHAT and CDR2 FQDESV (reference sequence). V lost 5 bases and J lost 2, with 4 bases in between. The CDR3 nucleotides read TGTGCCAGCAGCACAGGCAATCAGCCCCAGCATTTT. Residues: CASSTGNQPQHF.

The V and J genes are TRBV5-8 and TRBJ2-6, with D maybe TRBD2 (6 bases). The CDR3 length is 18 residues. Germline V CDR1 and CDR2: SGHTS, YDEGEE. V was pared by 4 bases and J by 0 bases, with 17 bases between. CDR3 sequence reads: CASSLIAGWASGANVLTF. The CDR3 DNA follows: TGTGCCAGCAGCCTGATCGCGGGGTGGGCCTCTGGGGCCAACGTCCTGACTTTC. The variable domain in full, completed from reference TRBV5-8 and TRBJ2-6, reads EAGVTQSPTHLIKTRGQQATLRCSPISGHTSVYWYQQALGLGLQFLLWYDEGEERNRGNFPPRFSGRQFPNYSSELNVNALELEDSALYLCASSLIAGWASGANVLTFGAGSRLTVL.

The chain couples TRBV29-1 to TRBJ1-1; D uncertain. V lost 6 bases, J lost 4 bases, and 18 bases lay in between. Germline V gene sequence: CDR1 SQVTM, CDR2 ANQGSEA. The CDR3 contains 14 residues. CDR3 amino acids: CSVTAPEGPTEAFF. CDR3 nucleotides: TGCAGCGTGACGGCCCCGGAGGGTCCCACTGAAGCTTTCTTT.

The genes are TRBV7-2 and TRBJ2-1, with TRBD2 identical over 10 bases. There are 14 residues in the CDR3. Germline CDR1 is SGHTA and CDR2 is FQGNSA. Trimming at V came to 3 bases and at J to 6 bases, leaving 2 bases not matched to a gene. As DNA, the CDR3 is TGTGCCAGCAGCTTTTCTAGCGGGAGCAATGAGCAGTTCTTC. It encodes CASSFSSGSNEQFF.